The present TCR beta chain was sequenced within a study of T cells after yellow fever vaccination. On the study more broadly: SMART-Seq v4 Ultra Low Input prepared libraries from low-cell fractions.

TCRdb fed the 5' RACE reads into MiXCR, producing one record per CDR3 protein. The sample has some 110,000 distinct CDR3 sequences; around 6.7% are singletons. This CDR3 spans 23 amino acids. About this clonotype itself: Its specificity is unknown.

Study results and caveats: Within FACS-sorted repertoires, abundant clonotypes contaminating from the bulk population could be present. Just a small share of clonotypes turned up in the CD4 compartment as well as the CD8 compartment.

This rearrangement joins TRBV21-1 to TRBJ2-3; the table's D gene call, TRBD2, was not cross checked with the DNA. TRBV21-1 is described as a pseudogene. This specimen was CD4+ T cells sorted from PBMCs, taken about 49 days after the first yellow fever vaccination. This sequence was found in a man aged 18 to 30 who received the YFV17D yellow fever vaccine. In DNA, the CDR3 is TGTGCCAGCAGCGCCTGGGGGACTAGCGGGGGGCGTTCACCCGGCTTCAGCACAGATACGCAGTATTTT. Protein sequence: CASSAWGTSGGRSPGFSTDTQYF.